Listed below are T cell receptor beta chains from one sample, sequenced in a study of preoperative IRX-2 immunotherapy in early breast cancer. Some clones are missing from TCRdb's copy, which holds only in-frame ones; the method was immunoSEQ multiplex PCR. Found here are 40,000 to 50,000 clones, approximately 75% of them singletons; the top ten hold roughly 1.2%. Sequencing was performed on tumor tissue, taken after IRX-2 immunotherapy. The receptor set was obtained from a human donor with breast cancer. Both conserved end residues are part of each CDR3. Each record gives: clone size, D gene, J gene, V gene, CDR3 DNA, CDR3 protein. A D gene is named only where the DNA matches it firmly. Clone size appears in some rows only: once, few, many, or a class for an expanded clone.

- | - | TRBJ1-2 | TRBV6-8 | TGTGCCAGCAGTGAGCGCAACTATGGCTACACCTTC | CASSERNYGYTF
- | TRBD1 | TRBJ1-4 | TRBV6-7 | TGTGCCAGCAGTCTGACAGGGGGCGTAAACGAAAAACTGTTTTTT | CASSLTGGVNEKLFF
few | - | TRBJ2-7 | TRBV28 | TGTGCCAGCATGGGTCTCCCCCGTTACGAGCAGTACTTC | CASMGLPRYEQYF
- | - | TRBJ1-1 | TRBV5-1 | TGCGCCAGCAGCCCCAAGGCAGCTATGAACACTGAAGCTTTCTTT | CASSPKAAMNTEAFF
few | - | TRBJ1-1 | TRBV30 | TGTGCCTGGAGTGAGACAGGACGGGAGAACACTGAAGCTTTCTTT | CAWSETGRENTEAFF
- | TRBD1 | TRBJ2-5 | TRBV28 | TGTGCCAGCAGTTTCAGTCCCGGGACAGGGCGACAGTACTTC | CASSFSPGTGRQYF
- | - | TRBJ2-2 | TRBV18 | TGTGCCAGCTCACCAGTCCAGAACACCGGGGAGCTGTTTTTT | CASSPVQNTGELFF
few | - | TRBJ1-3 | TRBV12-5 | TGTGCTAGTGGCCCGGACAGAACCACCATATATTTT | CASGPDRTTIYF
- | - | TRBJ2-1 | TRBV6-7 | TGTGCCAGCAGTCCCCTGGAACGGGGGACCCATCTTCACAATGAGCAGTTCTTC | CASSPLERGTHLHNEQFF
once | - | TRBJ1-6 | TRBV25-1 | TGTGCCAGCAGTGACAGGGGAGAACCCCTCCACTTT | CASSDRGEPLHF
few | - | TRBJ1-1 | TRBV6-8 | TGTGCCAGCACTCAAAAAGCGGGGGCCACTGAAGCTTTCTTT | CASTQKAGATEAFF
- | TRBD1 | TRBJ2-7 | TRBV7-1 | TGTGCCACCTTGGACAGGGAAACGAACGAGCAGTACTTC | CATLDRETNEQYF
- | - | TRBJ2-6 | TRBV6-8 | TGTGCCAGCAGCATAGAGTCTGGGGCCAACGTCCTGACTTTC | CASSIESGANVLTF
- | - | TRBJ1-1 | TRBV10-1 | TGCGCCAGAGCTTTGTTCGGGGAAGCTTTCTTT | CARALFGEAFF
- | TRBD2 | TRBJ2-3 | TRBV11-3 | TGTGCCAGCAGCCACATCGCCCCATTCGGGAGGTTGCCAGATACGCAGTATTTT | CASSHIAPFGRLPDTQYF
- | - | TRBJ1-5 | TRBV6-8 | TGTGCCAGCAGCCCCGGGATTTCGGATAGCAATCAGCCCCAGCATTTT | CASSPGISDSNQPQHF
- | - | TRBJ2-1 | TRBV29-1 | TGCAGCGTTGGACGGCGGATGGGTGAGCAGTTCTTC | CSVGRRMGEQFF
- | - | TRBJ2-5 | TRBV10-2 | TGCGCCAGCAGTGAGTTGGGGCCTTCAGAGACCCAGTACTTC | CASSELGPSETQYF
- | TRBD1 | TRBJ1-6 | TRBV10-2 | TGCGCCAGCAGTCCGGACAGGACCCATTCACCCCTCCACTTT | CASSPDRTHSPLHF
- | TRBD2 | TRBJ2-1 | TRBV30 | TGTGCCTGGAATGGGTTGGCTAGCGGTAACAATGAGCAGTTCTTC | CAWNGLASGNNEQFF
- | - | TRBJ2-3 | TRBV5-1 | TGCGCCAGCAGCGCAACCTTGGCGGGAATCACAGATACGCAGTATTTT | CASSATLAGITDTQYF
- | TRBD1 | TRBJ1-2 | TRBV7-7 | TGTGCCAGCAGCTTAGGCGGGACAGGGTACGGCTACACCTTC | CASSLGGTGYGYTF
- | - | TRBJ2-1 | TRBV18 | TGTGCCAGCTCACCTAGAACAGGAAATGAGCAGTTCTTC | CASSPRTGNEQFF
- | - | TRBJ2-7 | TRBV19 | TGTGCCAGTAGTATTGGGTGGGATTCGGACTACGAGCAGTACTTC | CASSIGWDSDYEQYF
once | - | TRBJ2-3 | TRBV19 | TGTGCCAGTAGTATTAAGTACGGCTCCACAGATACGCAGTATTTT | CASSIKYGSTDTQYF
- | - | TRBJ2-7 | TRBV6-8 | TGTGCCAGCAGTTACTCGGCTAAGGGGAGTGGGCAGTACTTC | CASSYSAKGSGQYF
few | - | TRBJ1-2 | TRBV11-3 | TGTGCCAGCAGCTTGGCCCTTGGAAGGGGGGACTATGGCTACACCTTC | CASSLALGRGDYGYTF
- | - | TRBJ1-4 | TRBV11-3 | TGTGCCAGCAGCATGGGCCCCCAGTTTAATGAAAAACTGTTTTTT | CASSMGPQFNEKLFF
- | - | TRBJ1-1 | TRBV29-1 | TGCAGCGTTGAAGATCCCGGAATGACTGAAGCTTTCTTT | CSVEDPGMTEAFF
- | TRBD2 | TRBJ2-3 | TRBV10-2 | TGCGCCAGCAGTGAAGCGGGAAGGAGCACAGATACGCAGTATTTT | CASSEAGRSTDTQYF
once | - | TRBJ1-2 | TRBV14 | TGTGCCAGCAGCCTTGGGGCGCCCCAAGTGAGGGGCTACACCTTC | CASSLGAPQVRGYTF